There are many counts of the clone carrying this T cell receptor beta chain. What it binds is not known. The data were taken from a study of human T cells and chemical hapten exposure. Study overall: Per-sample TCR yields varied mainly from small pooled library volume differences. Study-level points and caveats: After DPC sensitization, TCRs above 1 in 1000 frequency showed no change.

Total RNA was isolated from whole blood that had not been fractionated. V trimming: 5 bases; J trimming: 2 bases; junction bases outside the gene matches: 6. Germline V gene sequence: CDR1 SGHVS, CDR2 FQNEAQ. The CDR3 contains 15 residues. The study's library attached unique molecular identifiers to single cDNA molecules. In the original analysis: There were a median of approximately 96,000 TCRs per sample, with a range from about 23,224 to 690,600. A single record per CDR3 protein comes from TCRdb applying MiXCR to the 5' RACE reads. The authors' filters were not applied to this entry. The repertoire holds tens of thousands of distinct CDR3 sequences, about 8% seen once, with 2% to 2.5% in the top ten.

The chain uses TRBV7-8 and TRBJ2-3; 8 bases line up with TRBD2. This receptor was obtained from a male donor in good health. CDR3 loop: CASSRTSGYTDTQYF. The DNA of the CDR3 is TGTGCCAGCAGCCGCACTAGCGGATACACAGATACGCAGTATTTT.